One sample yielded the 17 T cell receptor beta chains listed below, sequenced in a study of B cell selection in AIRE deficiency. Conventional CD4 T cells were sorted as CD4+CD127+ cells. Here immunoSEQ multiplex PCR was the method, and the copy in TCRdb shows in-frame clones only, minus some. The sample carries fewer than 30,000 clones, 90% to 96% recorded once. Input material: CD4+CD127+ conventional T cells sorted from PBMCs. The receptor source for this set is a human donor in good health.

The chain couples TRBV5-4 to TRBJ1-2, with D perhaps TRBD1 (6 bases). The germline CDR1 and CDR2 sequences are SGHNT and YYREEE (reference sequence). The CDR3 has 15 residues. With 3 bases removed from V and 0 bases from J, the gap between germline ends came to 12 bases. CDR3 sequence: CASSSRTASNYGYTF. The CDR3 nucleotides are TGTGCCAGCAGCTCGAGGACAGCATCTAACTATGGCTACACCTTC.

This chain connects TRBV5-1 to TRBJ1-6; 7 bases line up with TRBD1. Germline trimming cut 4 bases from V and 10 bases from J; bases unmatched to any gene: 11. The germline V gene encodes CDR1 SGHRS and CDR2 YFSETQ. This CDR3 spans 15 amino acids. The CDR3 sequence: CASSPNRDRYSPLHF. The CDR3 DNA sequence: TGCGCCAGCAGCCCGAACCGGGACAGATACTCACCCCTCCACTTT. The full variable domain, in which reference TRBV5-1 and TRBJ1-6 provide the parts outside the CDR3, is KAGVTQTPRYLIKTRGQQVTLSCSPISGHRSVSWYQQTPGQGLQFLFEYFSETQRNKGNFPGRFSGRQFSNSRSEMNVSTLELGDSALYLCASSPNRDRYSPLHFGNGTRLTVT.

The chain recombines TRBV5-1 with TRBJ2-3; 10 nucleotides agree with TRBD1. The V and J ends lost 3 bases and 8 bases, in that order; junction bases with no gene match: 12. This CDR3 is 16 amino acids long. Germline CDR1 SGHRS, CDR2 YFSETQ. CDR3 amino acids: CASSWGTGERAFTQYF. For the CDR3, the DNA is TGCGCCAGCAGCTGGGGGACAGGGGAAAGGGCCTTTACGCAGTATTTT.

In this sample, this clone turned up once. The CDR3 spells CASSIRTGRDTQYF. DNA for the CDR3: TGTGCCAGTAGTATTCGGACAGGGAGAGATACGCAGTATTTT. The chain is built from TRBV19 and TRBJ2-3, with 8 nucleotides matching TRBD1. The CDR3 consists of 14 residues. Germline lookup yields CDR1 LNHDA and CDR2 SQIVND (reference sequence). After removal of 3 bases from V and 5 bases from J, the junction contained 4 bases not matched to a gene.

The chain links TRBV18 to TRBJ2-7, with D possibly being TRBD2 (5 bases). V dropped 3 bases and J dropped 0 bases, with 15 bases sitting between them. CDR3 size: 16 residues. CDR1 and CDR2 from the germline V gene are KGHSH and LQKENI. CDR3 protein: CASSPTRAGISYEQYF. In DNA form, the CDR3 reads TGTGCCAGCTCACCTACTAGGGCGGGTATCTCCTACGAGCAGTACTTC.

The J gene is TRBJ2-5, the V gene TRBV9; 9 bases are a match to TRBD2. The trim removed 3 bases at V and 0 bases at J, leaving 12 bases unmatched. The CDR3 is 18 amino acids. Germline V CDR1 and CDR2: SGDLS, YYNGEE. The CDR3 bases are TGTGCCAGCAGCGCTCCCCTCGGGCGGGAGGGCTACCAAGAGACCCAGTACTTC. As protein: CASSAPLGREGYQETQYF.

The rearrangement uses TRBV20-1 and TRBJ2-7; D ambiguous. The CDR3 covers 11 residues. The V end lost 3 bases, the J end lost 5 bases, and 8 bases lay between the germline ends. The germline V gene encodes CDR1 DFQATT and CDR2 SNEGSKA (reference sequence). The CDR3 loop is CSASIVNEQYF. The CDR3 DNA sequence: TGCAGTGCTAGTATCGTCAACGAGCAGTACTTC.

The chain links TRBV2 to TRBJ1-5, with TRBD1 matching over 11 bases. The J segment lost 0 bases and the V segment lost 6 bases, leaving 4 bases of the junction unmatched. The CDR3 runs to 16 residues. Per the germline V gene, CDR1 is SNHLY and CDR2 is FYNNEI. Here the CDR3 DNA reads TGTGCCAGCAGCGGACAGGGGGCCTATAGCAATCAGCCCCAGCATTTT. Its protein is CASSGQGAYSNQPQHF.

J is TRBJ2-1 and V is TRBV7-9; D may be TRBD2 (6 bases). Trimming took 11 bases from V and 4 from J, leaving 12 bases between them. The CDR3 consists of 12 residues. Germline assignment: CDR1 SEHNR and CDR2 FQNEAQ (reference sequence). The CDR3 protein is CAVAEGYNEQFF. In DNA, the CDR3 is TGTGCCGTGGCGGAGGGATACAATGAGCAGTTCTTC.

The chain links TRBV28 to TRBJ2-7, with 7 positions matching TRBD2. With V trimmed by 3 bases and J by 5 bases, 10 bases remained unmatched. CDR1 and CDR2 (germline): MDHEN, SYDVKM. This CDR3 has 15 residues. The CDR3 loop is CASSLAGENLNEQYF. The DNA for the CDR3 is TGTGCCAGCAGTTTGGCGGGAGAAAACCTAAACGAGCAGTACTTC.

The chain joins TRBV29-1 to TRBJ1-1, with D tentatively TRBD1 (5 bases). V lost 6 bases, J lost 1 base, and 15 bases lay in between. Germline lookup yields CDR1 SQVTM and CDR2 ANQGSEA. CDR3 size: 14 residues. The CDR3 reads CSVNRGTGNTEAFF. CDR3 coding DNA: TGCAGCGTAAACCGAGGGACGGGGAACACTGAAGCTTTCTTT.

The rearrangement joins TRBV28 to TRBJ1-1; TRBD1 is a possible D gene (6 bases). Germline V CDR1 and CDR2: MDHEN, SYDVKM. The CDR3 sequence is 14 residues long. V shed 3 bases and J shed 7 bases, with 15 bases lying between them. CDR3 residues: CASSLARGGSEAFF. The CDR3 DNA sequence: TGTGCCAGCAGTTTGGCCAGGGGAGGTAGTGAAGCTTTCTTT.

V is TRBV15 and J is TRBJ2-1, with D tentatively TRBD1 or TRBD2 (5 bases each). The CDR3 has 18 amino acids. The germline gives CDR1 LNHNV, CDR2 YYDKDF (reference sequence). Between the trimmed V and J ends, which lost 5 bases and 4 bases, there was a span of 24 bases. CDR3 nucleotide sequence: TGTGCCACCAGCCAACCCCGGGGCGGGCAGGCGGGTTACAATGAGCAGTTCTTC. Amino acid sequence: CATSQPRGGQAGYNEQFF.

This rearrangement joins TRBV11-2 to TRBJ1-2, with a tentative D call TRBD1 (5 bases). Trimming removed 0 bases at V and 8 bases at J, with 16 bases between. Germline CDR1 is SGHAT and CDR2 is FQNNGV. CDR3 size: 15 residues. This chain's CDR3 is CASSLESWGGLGYTF. CDR3 nucleotides: TGTGCCAGCAGCTTAGAGTCTTGGGGGGGACTAGGCTACACCTTC.

The chain's CDR3 is CASRGGAEQYF. The CDR3 nucleotides read TGTGCCAGCAGGGGAGGGGCCGAGCAGTACTTC. The chain combines TRBV7-9 with TRBJ2-7, with 7 nucleotides matching TRBD2. The CDR3 spans 11 residues. The junction had 2 bases not matched to a gene; V was cut back by 6 bases and J by 6 bases. The germline V gene has CDR1 SEHNR and CDR2 FQNEAQ (reference sequence).

This chain joins TRBV21-1 and TRBJ2-2; the D call of TRBD2 is as the table states it, not checked on the DNA. TRBV21-1 has pseudogene status. This CDR3 comprises 17 residues. DNA of the CDR3: TGTGCCAGCAGCACCTGGGGATTGGCGGGAGCTCACGGGGAGCTGTTTTTT. It translates to CASSTWGLAGAHGELFF.

The rearrangement links TRBV4-1 to TRBJ1-2, with 9 bases aligning to TRBD1. The V gene's germline CDR1 is MGHRA and CDR2 YSYEKL. The CDR3 extends over 15 amino acids. V gave up 1 base and J gave up 4 bases; unmatched junction bases: 4. The CDR3 loop reads CASSQGGQGIYGYTF. The CDR3 DNA reads as TGCGCCAGCAGCCAAGGGGGACAGGGAATCTATGGCTACACCTTC.